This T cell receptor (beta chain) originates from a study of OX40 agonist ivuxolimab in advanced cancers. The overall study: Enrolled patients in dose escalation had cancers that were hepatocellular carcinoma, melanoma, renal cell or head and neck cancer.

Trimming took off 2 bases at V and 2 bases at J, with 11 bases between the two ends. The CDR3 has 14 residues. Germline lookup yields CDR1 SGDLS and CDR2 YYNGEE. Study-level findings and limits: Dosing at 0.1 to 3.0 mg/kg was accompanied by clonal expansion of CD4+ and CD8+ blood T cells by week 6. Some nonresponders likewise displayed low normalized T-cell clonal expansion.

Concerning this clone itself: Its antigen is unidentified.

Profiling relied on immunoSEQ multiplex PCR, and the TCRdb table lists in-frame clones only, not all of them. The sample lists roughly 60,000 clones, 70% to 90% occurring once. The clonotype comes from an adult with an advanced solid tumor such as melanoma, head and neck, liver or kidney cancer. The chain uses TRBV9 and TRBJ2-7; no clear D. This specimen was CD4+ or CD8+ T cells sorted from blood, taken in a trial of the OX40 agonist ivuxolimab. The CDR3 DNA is TGTGCCAGCAGCGTCTCCGACCGAGCCTACGAGCAGTACTTC. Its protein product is CASSVSDRAYEQYF.